This passage covers 24 T cell receptor beta chains from one sample sequenced in a study of PD-L1 blockade in urothelial cancer (dated by TCRdb to about 2017). Preparation of the library involved the immunoSEQ multiplex PCR assay. This immuneACCESS table, as held by TCRdb, lists in-frame sequences with V and J called but not all clones. Of the missing ones, under half trace to an unresolved V gene in checked studies; the others have no known cause. Present in this sample are 85,000 to 90,000 clones, 85% to 95% of which were seen just once. The ten largest clonotypes hold around 10% of the sample. The sample in question was PBMCs, obtained around atezolizumab (anti-PD-L1) treatment. Receptor source: a man between 60 and 70 years old with urothelial cancer.

The count of this clone is one. V is TRBV4-1 and J is TRBJ2-3; no definite D call. The CDR3 covers 13 residues. V was cut by 0 bases and J by 5 bases, with 6 bases left in between. Germline V gene sequence: CDR1 MGHRA, CDR2 YSYEKL. This CDR3 reads CASSQDPGDTQYF. The DNA for the CDR3 is TGCGCCAGCAGCCAAGATCCCGGAGATACGCAGTATTTT.

CDR3 DNA sequence: TGTGCCAGCTCCGACACCGGCGGGCGCTACACCTTC. Protein: CASSDTGGRYTF. The chain joins TRBV18 to TRBJ1-2; D call uncertain. Per the germline V gene, CDR1 is KGHSH and CDR2 is LQKENI. The CDR3 is 12 residues long. The V gene lost 6 bases and the J gene lost 9 bases, with 14 bases spanning the gap.

The chain couples TRBV18 to TRBJ1-6; 7 nucleotides line up with TRBD1. The CDR3 length is 17 residues. V was pared by 4 bases and J by 0 bases, with 6 bases of the junction left unmatched. Germline values: CDR1 KGHSH, CDR2 LQKENI. The CDR3 loop reads CASSRGQPASYNSPLHF. As DNA, the CDR3 is TGTGCCAGCTCACGGGGACAGCCTGCCTCCTATAATTCACCCCTCCACTTT.

This rearrangement joins TRBV28 to TRBJ1-3; D not certain. V dropped 6 bases and J dropped 5 bases, with 11 bases sitting between them. The CDR3 totals 13 residues. Per germline, CDR1 MDHEN and CDR2 SYDVKM. The CDR3 DNA sequence: TGTGCCAGCAGACCAGTGAACAGAAACACCATATATTTT. It specifies CASRPVNRNTIYF.

V is TRBV7-9 and J is TRBJ2-1; 9 bases fit TRBD1. The length of the CDR3 is 14 residues. The germline V gene encodes CDR1 SEHNR and CDR2 FQNEAQ (reference sequence). V was clipped by 7 bases and J by 4 bases; unmatched bases: 5. As DNA, the CDR3 is TGTGCCAGCAAGACAGGGGGGGGATACAATGAGCAGTTCTTC. Translation: CASKTGGGYNEQFF.

The CDR3 DNA sequence: TGCGCCAGCAGCTTACGAGCGACTAGCGGGGTGGAAGAGCAGTTCTTC. Translated, it gives CASSLRATSGVEEQFF. The rearrangement links TRBV5-1 to TRBJ2-1; 11 bases line up with TRBD2. The germline V gene has CDR1 SGHRS and CDR2 YFSETQ. The CDR3 contains 16 residues. V was pared by 2 bases and J by 10 bases, with 11 bases of the junction left unmatched.

The V call is TRBV7-9, the J call TRBJ2-5, with 9 bases that match TRBD1. The CDR3 spans 14 residues. The V and J ends lost 5 bases and 5 bases, in that order; junction bases with no gene match: 6. Germline loops: CDR1 SEHNR, CDR2 FQNEAQ (reference sequence). The DNA for the CDR3 is TGTGCCAGCAGCCGAGGGACAGGGAAGGAGACCCAGTACTTC. Protein: CASSRGTGKETQYF.

The chain links TRBV20-1 to TRBJ1-2; D gene unclear. Germline assignment: CDR1 DFQATT and CDR2 SNEGSKA (reference sequence). This CDR3 comprises 11 residues. V was cut by 5 bases and J by 5 bases, with 9 bases left in between. In DNA, the CDR3 is TGCAGTGCTGCAGGTTATTATGGCTACACCTTC. As protein: CSAAGYYGYTF.

This clone was picked up a small number of times. It is unclear where the CDR3 begins or ends on the DNA, so no DNA is shown, and the CDR3 is as TCRdb lists it. This chain uses TRBV21-1 with TRBJ1-1. TRBV21-1 constitutes a pseudogene. The CDR3 is 15 amino acids long, termini counted. CDR3 sequence: CASSKEVGCGTEAFF.

V gene TRBV7-9 combines with J gene TRBJ1-5; D perhaps matches TRBD1 (6 bases). The ends were cut back, 2 bases at V and 5 bases at J, with 13 bases in the middle. CDR3 length: 15 residues. Germline-derived CDR1 and CDR2 are SEHNR and FQNEAQ (reference sequence). DNA for the CDR3: TGTGCCAGCAGCTTACCAGGGGCAGACGATCAGCCCCAGCATTTT. Protein sequence: CASSLPGADDQPQHF.

The V call is TRBV6-5, the J call TRBJ1-2; D is possibly TRBD1 (5 bases). The V end lost 0 bases, the J end lost 6 bases, and 11 bases lay between the germline ends. Per germline, CDR1 MNHEY and CDR2 SVGAGI. The CDR3 contains 14 residues. The chain's CDR3 is CASSYSAIRDGYTF. CDR3 DNA: TGTGCCAGCAGTTACTCTGCCATCAGGGATGGCTACACCTTC.

The J gene is TRBJ2-3, the V gene TRBV5-1, with D perhaps matching TRBD1 (5 bases). CDR1 is SGHRS, CDR2 YFSETQ, per germline. Trimming removed 3 bases at V and 0 bases at J, with 17 bases between. CDR3 length equals 17 residues. The CDR3 loop is CASSWVTRTTSTDTQYF. For the CDR3, the DNA is TGCGCCAGCAGCTGGGTAACCCGGACAACTAGCACAGATACGCAGTATTTT.

The chain couples TRBV2 to TRBJ1-1; D gene unclear. The length of the CDR3 is 13 residues. Germline V lookup: CDR1 SNHLY, CDR2 FYNNEI. The V gene lost 1 base and the J gene lost 4 bases, with 7 bases spanning the gap. CDR3 loop: CASSEEVSTEAFF. The CDR3 DNA reads TGTGCCAGCAGTGAAGAAGTGAGCACTGAAGCTTTCTTT.

The chain employs TRBV2 and TRBJ1-2, with 7 positions matching TRBD1. The germline V gene has CDR1 SNHLY and CDR2 FYNNEI. This CDR3 comprises 13 residues. V gave up 6 bases and J gave up 9 bases; unmatched junction bases: 10. DNA of the CDR3: TGTGCCAGCAGGACAGGGCCTGAGTGGAGCTACACCTTC. It specifies CASRTGPEWSYTF.

The chain joins TRBV6-6 to TRBJ2-7; D may be TRBD1 (6 bases). The CDR3 sequence is 14 residues long. Trimming removed 0 bases from V and 3 bases from J, with 9 bases in between. CDR1 is MNHNY, CDR2 SVGAGI, per germline (reference sequence). The CDR3 is CASSYSSGDYEQYF. In DNA form, the CDR3 reads TGTGCCAGCAGTTACTCGTCAGGGGACTACGAGCAGTACTTC.

The chain uses TRBV4-2 and TRBJ2-1; 10 nucleotides align to TRBD2. After removal of 0 bases from V and 4 bases from J, the junction contained 3 bases not matched to a gene. Germline V gene data show CDR1 as LGHNA and CDR2 as YNFKEQ. The CDR3 loop spans 16 amino acids. CDR3 sequence: CASSQDVAGGYNEQFF. DNA for the CDR3: TGTGCCAGCAGCCAAGATGTAGCGGGGGGATACAATGAGCAGTTCTTC.

V usage is TRBV5-1 and J usage is TRBJ1-4, with TRBD1 matching 8 bases. Trimming at V came to 0 bases and at J to 8 bases, leaving 12 bases not matched to a gene. CDR1 is SGHRS and CDR2 is YFSETQ in the germline V gene. This CDR3 spans 17 amino acids. DNA for the CDR3: TGCGCCAGCAGCTTGGCCTTTGCAGGGGGCGCCGGGGAAAAACTGTTTTTT. Amino acids: CASSLAFAGGAGEKLFF.

This clone was observed once. The CDR3 DNA reads as TGTGCCAGCAGCTTAGTAGGGGTGGGCAATCAGCCCCAGCATTTT. Its translation: CASSLVGVGNQPQHF. The chain employs TRBV7-2 and TRBJ1-5; D might be TRBD1 (5 bases). Germline CDR1 reads SGHTA; CDR2 reads FQGNSA. Trimming took off 1 base at V and 2 bases at J, with 9 bases between the two ends. The CDR3 totals 15 residues.

There are a few counts of this clone. The chain joins TRBV6-1 to TRBJ2-3; D might be TRBD2 (5 bases). The CDR3 has 15 residues. The germline CDR1 and CDR2 sequences are MNHNS and SASEGT. Trimming removed 6 bases at V and 3 bases at J, with 16 bases between. The CDR3 spells CASSGLDGTTDTQYF. CDR3 DNA: TGTGCCAGCAGCGGACTCGATGGAACGACAGATACGCAGTATTTT.

This rearrangement joins TRBV15 to TRBJ2-1; 9 nucleotides match TRBD2. CDR1 is LNHNV and CDR2 is YYDKDF in the germline V gene (reference sequence). V was pared by 2 bases and J by 0 bases, with 8 bases of the junction left unmatched. CDR3 length equals 18 residues. CDR3 coding DNA: TGTGCCACCAGCAGAACTCGGACTAGCGTGAGCTCCTACAATGAGCAGTTCTTC. This gives the protein CATSRTRTSVSSYNEQFF.

The CDR3 DNA follows: TGTGCCAGCAGCTTGCGGACCCCAGGAGGGGAGACCCAGTACTTC. This translates into CASSLRTPGGETQYF. The rearrangement uses TRBV5-4 and TRBJ2-5; TRBD2 might be the D (6 bases). V was cut by 1 base and J by 5 bases, with 15 bases left in between. This CDR3 contains 15 residues. CDR1 is SGHNT and CDR2 is YYREEE in the germline V gene (reference sequence).

V and J are TRBV13 and TRBJ1-6, with TRBD1 matching 7 bases. Germline CDR1 and CDR2: PRHDT and FYEKMQ (reference sequence). CDR3 size: 15 residues. The trim removed 3 bases at V and 9 bases at J, leaving 8 bases unmatched. The DNA of the CDR3 is TGTGCCAGCAGCTTGAGCCGGACAGGTACTTCACCCCTCCACTTT. Translating it yields CASSLSRTGTSPLHF.

In DNA form, the CDR3 reads TGTGCCAGCAGTTTAAGGGGCTCCTACGAGCAGTACTTC. Its protein is CASSLRGSYEQYF. The chain carries TRBV28 and TRBJ2-7; weak D call: TRBD1 (5 bases). V lost 2 bases and J 0 bases, leaving 5 bases between the germline ends. The length of the CDR3 is 13 residues. The germline gives CDR1 MDHEN, CDR2 SYDVKM. Together with reference TRBV28 and TRBJ2-7, the CDR3 gives the full variable domain: DVKVTQSSRYLVKRTGEKVFLECVQDMDHENMFWYRQDPGLGLRLIYFSYDVKMKEKGDIPEGYSVSREKKERFSLILESASTNQTSMYLCASSLRGSYEQYFGPGTRLTVT.

J is TRBJ2-7 and V is TRBV18; 7 positions match TRBD2. This CDR3 spans 14 amino acids. Germline values: CDR1 KGHSH, CDR2 LQKENI. The J segment lost 3 bases and the V segment lost 6 bases, leaving 8 bases of the junction unmatched. For the CDR3, the DNA is TGTGCCAGCTCCCGAACTAGCGAAGGCTACGAGCAGTACTTC. This sequence encodes CASSRTSEGYEQYF.